A single T cell receptor (beta chain) is shown here with its context. This specimen includes other DNA sequences encoding the same CDR3. The CDR3 totals 11 residues. CDR1 SGHVS and CDR2 FNYEAQ come from the germline V gene. Between the trimmed V and J ends, which lost 7 bases and 8 bases, there was a span of 11 bases. Positive CCR7 selection of CD45RO-negative cells yielded the naive CD8 cells, and terminally differentiated effector memory CD45RA+ cells were excluded. The sample is drawn from a study of shared clonotypes between healthy human individuals. Sequenced by immunoSEQ multiplex PCR; TCRdb stores in-frame clones only, minus some. The repertoire holds roughly 2.1 million clones, with 93% as singletons.

This sequence was found in a man between 18 and 29 years old in good health. Some clones in this sample may be carry-over from other donors' samples. The genes are TRBV7-6 and TRBJ1-1, with D perhaps TRBD1 (6 bases). Sequenced input: naive CD8+ T cells from PBMCs. The CDR3 bases are TGTGCCAGCACCTCCGGGACAGAAGCTTTCTTT. Protein: CASTSGTEAFF.